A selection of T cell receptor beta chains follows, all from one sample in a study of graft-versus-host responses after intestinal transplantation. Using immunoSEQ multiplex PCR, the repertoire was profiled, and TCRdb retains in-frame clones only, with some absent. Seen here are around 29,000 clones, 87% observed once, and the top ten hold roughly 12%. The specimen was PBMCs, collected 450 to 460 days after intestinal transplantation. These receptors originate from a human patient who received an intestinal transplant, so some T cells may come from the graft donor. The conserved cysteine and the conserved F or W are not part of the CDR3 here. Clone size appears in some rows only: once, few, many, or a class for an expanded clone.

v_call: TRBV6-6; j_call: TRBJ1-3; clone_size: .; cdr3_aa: ASTWDLSSGNTIY
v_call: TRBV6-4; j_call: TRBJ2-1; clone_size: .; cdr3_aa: ASSDSWERGDEQF
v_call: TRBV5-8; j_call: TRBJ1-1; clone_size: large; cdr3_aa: ASSLLIINTEAF
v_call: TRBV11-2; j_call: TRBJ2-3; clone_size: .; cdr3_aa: ASSLAGGRTDTQY
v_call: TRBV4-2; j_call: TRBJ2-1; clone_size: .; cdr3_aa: ASSQVAGTYNEQF
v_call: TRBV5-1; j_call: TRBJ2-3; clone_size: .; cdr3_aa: ASSLFGGRWDTQY
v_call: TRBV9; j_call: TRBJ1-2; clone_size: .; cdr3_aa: ASSVDVGGKNYGYT
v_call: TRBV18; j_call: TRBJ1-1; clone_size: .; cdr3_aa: ASSDRGGTEAF
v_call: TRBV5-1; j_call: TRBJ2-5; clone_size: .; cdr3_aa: ASSLGAKALQETQY
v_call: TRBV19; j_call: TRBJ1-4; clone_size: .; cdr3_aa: ASSPTTSKGLGEKLF
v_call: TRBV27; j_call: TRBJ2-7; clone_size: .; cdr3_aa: ASSPGTSGSNSYEQY
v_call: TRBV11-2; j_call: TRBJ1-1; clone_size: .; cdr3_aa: ASSLGTGTEAF
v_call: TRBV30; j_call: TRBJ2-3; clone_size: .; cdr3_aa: AWRGGVTDTQY
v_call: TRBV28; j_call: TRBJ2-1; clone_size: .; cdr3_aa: ASSLRGGGEQF
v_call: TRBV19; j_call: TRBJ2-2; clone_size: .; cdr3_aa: ASSMQGNTGELF
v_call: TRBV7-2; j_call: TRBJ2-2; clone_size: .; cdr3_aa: ASSLAGTNTGELF
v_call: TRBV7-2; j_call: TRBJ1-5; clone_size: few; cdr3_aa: ASSPTGGNNQPQH
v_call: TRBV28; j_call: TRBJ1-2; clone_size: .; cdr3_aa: ASSPPRVLYGYT
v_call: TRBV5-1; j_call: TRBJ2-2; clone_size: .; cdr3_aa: ASRQGSTGELF
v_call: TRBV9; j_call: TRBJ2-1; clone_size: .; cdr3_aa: ASSVPLAGGVNEQF